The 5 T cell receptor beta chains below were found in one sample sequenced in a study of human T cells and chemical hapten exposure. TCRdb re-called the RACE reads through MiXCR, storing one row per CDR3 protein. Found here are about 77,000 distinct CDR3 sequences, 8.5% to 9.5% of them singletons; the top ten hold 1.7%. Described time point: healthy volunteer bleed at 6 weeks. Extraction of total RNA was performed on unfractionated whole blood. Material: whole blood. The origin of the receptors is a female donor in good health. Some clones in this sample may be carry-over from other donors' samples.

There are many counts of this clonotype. Here the CDR3 reads CSARDRLSQGSYEQYF. The DNA of the CDR3 is TGCAGTGCTAGAGATCGTTTATCCCAGGGATCCTACGAGCAGTACTTC. V is TRBV20-1 and J is TRBJ2-7; weak D call: TRBD1 (5 bases). V was shortened by 0 bases and J by 1 base, with 16 bases between the two germline ends. The germline CDR1 and CDR2 sequences are DFQATT and SNEGSKA (reference sequence). The CDR3 has 16 amino acids.

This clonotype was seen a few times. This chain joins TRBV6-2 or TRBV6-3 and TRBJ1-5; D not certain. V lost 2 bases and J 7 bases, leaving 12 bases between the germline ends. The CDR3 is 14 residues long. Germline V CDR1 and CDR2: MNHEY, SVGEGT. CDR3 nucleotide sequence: TGTGCCAGCAGTTACGGAAGGGATGGGCAGCCCCAGCATTTT. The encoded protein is CASSYGRDGQPQHF.

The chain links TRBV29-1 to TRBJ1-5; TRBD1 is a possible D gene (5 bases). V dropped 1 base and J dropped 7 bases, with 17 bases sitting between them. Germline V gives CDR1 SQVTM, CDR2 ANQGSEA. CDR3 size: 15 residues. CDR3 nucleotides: TGCAGCGTTGAAGTAACGGGGGGACGCGGACAGCCCCAGCATTTT. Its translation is CSVEVTGGRGQPQHF.

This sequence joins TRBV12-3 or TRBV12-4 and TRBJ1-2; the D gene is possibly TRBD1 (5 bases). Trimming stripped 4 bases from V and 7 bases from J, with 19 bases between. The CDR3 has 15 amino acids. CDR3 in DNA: TGTGCCAGCAGTTACAGGATAAGGGGAGGAGGTGGCTACACCTTC. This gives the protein CASSYRIRGGGGYTF.

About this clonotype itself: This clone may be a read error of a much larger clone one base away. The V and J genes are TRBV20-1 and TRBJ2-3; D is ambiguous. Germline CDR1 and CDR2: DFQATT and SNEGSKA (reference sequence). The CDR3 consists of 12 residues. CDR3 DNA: TGCAGAGCTAGTCCGGGCTCAGATACGCAGTATTTT. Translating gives CRASPGSDTQYF.